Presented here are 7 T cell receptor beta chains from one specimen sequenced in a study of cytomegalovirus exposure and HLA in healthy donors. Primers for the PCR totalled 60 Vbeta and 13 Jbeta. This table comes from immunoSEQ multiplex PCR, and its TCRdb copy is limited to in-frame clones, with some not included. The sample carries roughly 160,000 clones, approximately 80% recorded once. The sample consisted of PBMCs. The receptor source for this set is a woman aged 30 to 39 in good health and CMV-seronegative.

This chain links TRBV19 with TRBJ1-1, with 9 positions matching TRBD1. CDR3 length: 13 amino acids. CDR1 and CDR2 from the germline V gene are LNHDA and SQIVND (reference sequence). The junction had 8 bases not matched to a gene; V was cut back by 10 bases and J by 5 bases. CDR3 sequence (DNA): TGTGCCACCCACAGGGGGCGTCTTACTGAAGCTTTCTTT. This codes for CATHRGRLTEAFF.

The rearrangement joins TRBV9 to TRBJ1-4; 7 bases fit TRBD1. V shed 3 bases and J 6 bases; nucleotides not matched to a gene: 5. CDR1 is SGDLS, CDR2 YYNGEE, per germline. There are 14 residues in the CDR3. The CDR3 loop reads CASSATGMDEKLFF. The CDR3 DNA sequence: TGTGCCAGCAGCGCGACAGGGATGGATGAAAAACTGTTTTTT.

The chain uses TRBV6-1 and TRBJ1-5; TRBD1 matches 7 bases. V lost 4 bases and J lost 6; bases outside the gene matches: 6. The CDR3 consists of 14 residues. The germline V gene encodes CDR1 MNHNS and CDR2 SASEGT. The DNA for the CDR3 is TGTGCCAGCAGTGCCGGACGACAGGGTCAGCCCCAGCATTTT. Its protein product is CASSAGRQGQPQHF.

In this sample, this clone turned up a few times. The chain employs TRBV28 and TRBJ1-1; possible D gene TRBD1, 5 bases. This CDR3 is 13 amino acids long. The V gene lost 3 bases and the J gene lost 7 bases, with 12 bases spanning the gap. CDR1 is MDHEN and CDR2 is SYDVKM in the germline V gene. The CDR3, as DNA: TGTGCCAGCAGTTTTTTAGGGACTGATGAAGCTTTCTTT. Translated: CASSFLGTDEAFF.

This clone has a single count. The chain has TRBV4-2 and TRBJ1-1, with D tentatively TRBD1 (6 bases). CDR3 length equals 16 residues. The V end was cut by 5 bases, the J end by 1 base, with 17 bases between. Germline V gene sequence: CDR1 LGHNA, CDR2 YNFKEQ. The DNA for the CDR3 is TGTGCCAGCAGCAGTCAACCCGGGACACGGAACACTGAAGCTTTCTTT. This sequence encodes CASSSQPGTRNTEAFF.

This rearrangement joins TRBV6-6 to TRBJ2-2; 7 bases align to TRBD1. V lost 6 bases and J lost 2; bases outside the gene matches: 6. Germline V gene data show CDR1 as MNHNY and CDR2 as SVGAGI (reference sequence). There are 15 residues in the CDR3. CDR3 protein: CASRVAGGNTGELFF. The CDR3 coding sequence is TGTGCCAGCAGGGTGGCAGGGGGAAACACCGGGGAGCTGTTTTTT.

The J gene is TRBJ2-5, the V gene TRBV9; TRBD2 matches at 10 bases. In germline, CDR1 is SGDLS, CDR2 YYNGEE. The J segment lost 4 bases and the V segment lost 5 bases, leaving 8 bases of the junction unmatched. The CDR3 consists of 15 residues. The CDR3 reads CASSSSGSGIETQYF. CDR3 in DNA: TGTGCCAGCAGTTCTAGCGGGAGTGGTATAGAGACCCAGTACTTC.